Presented here are 21 T cell receptor beta chains from one specimen sequenced in a study of blood T cell repertoires in COVID-19. TCRdb's copy holds only in-frame clones and misses some; the assay was immunoSEQ multiplex PCR. The data hold 350,000 or so clones, with roughly 90% observed a single time. Sequences were obtained from PBMCs or T cells enriched from blood (not recorded which). These receptor sequences come from a woman between 25 and 40 years old who had recovered from COVID-19.

The chain uses TRBV19 and TRBJ2-5, with D perhaps matching TRBD2 (6 bases). Trimming removed 3 bases from V and 1 base from J, with 18 bases in between. The CDR3 loop spans 17 amino acids. Per germline, CDR1 LNHDA and CDR2 SQIVND (reference sequence). CDR3 in DNA: TGTGCCAGTAGTATGGGCCCGGGAGCTCCCATCCAAGAGACCCAGTACTTC. The encoded protein is CASSMGPGAPIQETQYF.

The rearrangement uses TRBV9 and TRBJ2-6; D is uncertain. CDR1 is SGDLS and CDR2 is YYNGEE in the germline V gene. V lost 4 bases, J lost 0 bases, and 8 bases lay in between. The CDR3 contains 15 residues. CDR3 sequence reads: CASSIRHSGANVLTF. In nucleotides, the CDR3 is TGTGCCAGCAGCATTAGACACTCTGGGGCCAACGTCCTGACTTTC.

The chain combines TRBV6-5 with TRBJ1-2; 7 bases match TRBD1. The length of the CDR3 is 13 residues. V was clipped by 7 bases and J by 4 bases; unmatched bases: 6. Germline CDR1 MNHEY, CDR2 SVGAGI. The CDR3: CASKGDSPYGYTF. CDR3 in DNA: TGTGCCAGCAAAGGGGACAGCCCCTATGGCTACACCTTC.

CDR3 nucleotide sequence: TGCGCCAGTTCCGAACAGGGGGACAGAGATTCGCAGTTCTTC. Protein product: CASSEQGDRDSQFF. The V and J genes are TRBV5-1 and TRBJ2-1; TRBD1 agrees at 8 bases. This CDR3 is built from 14 residues. Per germline, CDR1 SGHRS and CDR2 YFSETQ. The V segment lost 8 bases and the J segment 12 bases; nucleotides outside the gene matches: 16.

The chain links TRBV7-2 to TRBJ2-5; 9 bases align to TRBD2. The CDR3 runs to 16 residues. V dropped 1 base and J dropped 4; count of bases not matched to a gene: 7. CDR1 and CDR2 from the germline V gene are SGHTA and FQGNSA. The CDR3 here is CASSLVAGGVRETQYF. Here the CDR3 DNA reads TGTGCCAGCAGCTTAGTTGCGGGGGGGGTCAGAGAGACCCAGTACTTC.

CDR3 DNA: TGTGCCAGCAGCTTAGTTGTGGGAGTTAGCGGGACTAGCACAGATACGCAGTATTTT. Protein product: CASSLVVGVSGTSTDTQYF. J is TRBJ2-3 and V is TRBV7-2, with TRBD2 matching 8 bases. This CDR3 has 19 amino acids. J lost 0 bases, V lost 1 base, and 12 bases had no gene match. Germline V gene data show CDR1 as SGHTA and CDR2 as FQGNSA.

The genes are TRBV12-3 or TRBV12-4 and TRBJ2-1; D is unclear. Trimming left V 6 bases short and J 13 bases short, with 16 bases between. This CDR3 has 12 amino acids. The CDR3 DNA is TGTGCCAGCAGCCAAATTACTTCCTTACAGTTCTTC. The encoded protein is CASSQITSLQFF.

V gene TRBV28 combines with J gene TRBJ2-2, with 9 bases identical to TRBD1. Per the germline V gene, CDR1 is MDHEN and CDR2 is SYDVKM. Germline trimming cut 6 bases from V and 5 bases from J; bases unmatched to any gene: 4. CDR3 length: 14 residues. The chain's CDR3 is CASRTGGLTGELFF. The CDR3 nucleotides are TGTGCCAGCAGGACAGGGGGTCTTACCGGGGAGCTGTTTTTT.

The chain is built from TRBV7-8 and TRBJ2-5; D perhaps matches TRBD2 (6 bases). The germline CDR1 and CDR2 sequences are SGHVS and FQNEAQ. This CDR3 region has 15 residues. The V and J ends lost 7 bases and 4 bases respectively, with 19 bases between them. The CDR3 nucleotides are TGTGCCAGCACTCACCGGAGGGTTAGCGGAGAGACCCAGTACTTC. This gives the protein CASTHRRVSGETQYF.

The rearrangement links TRBV27 to TRBJ1-6; D possibly corresponds to TRBD1 (6 bases). Trimming shortened V by 3 bases and J by 9 bases, and 12 bases separated the two germline ends. CDR1 is MNHEY and CDR2 is SMNVEV in the germline V gene (reference sequence). CDR3 length equals 14 residues. CDR3 residues: CASSFLQGSSPLHF. CDR3 bases: TGTGCCAGCAGTTTTTTGCAGGGGAGTTCACCCCTCCACTTT.

The chain recombines TRBV7-9 with TRBJ2-2, with D possibly TRBD2 on 7 matching bases. CDR3 length: 18 amino acids. The germline CDR1 and CDR2 sequences are SEHNR and FQNEAQ (reference sequence). The V gene lost 4 bases and the J gene lost 1 base, with 19 bases spanning the gap. The CDR3 bases are TGTGCCAGCAGCTCCCCTGGGGGGGGGACAATGAACACCGGGGAGCTGTTTTTT. It codes for CASSSPGGGTMNTGELFF.

This clone was picked up one time. This chain connects TRBV9 to TRBJ1-2; no reliable D call. CDR1 SGDLS and CDR2 YYNGEE come from the germline V gene. CDR3 length: 12 residues. Trimming pared 3 bases from V and 14 bases from J, leaving 17 bases between. The CDR3 reads CASSDGLAYVTF. In DNA, the CDR3 is TGTGCCAGCAGCGACGGACTTGCCTATGTAACCTTC.

V and J are TRBV9 and TRBJ1-2; 8 bases are shared with TRBD1. The germline V gene has CDR1 SGDLS and CDR2 YYNGEE. Trimming took 2 bases from V and 3 from J; bases not matched to a gene: 6. The CDR3 has 15 residues. The CDR3, as DNA: TGTGCCAGCAGCGTCGCAGGGGGCGAGGACTATGGCTACACCTTC. Amino acids: CASSVAGGEDYGYTF.

This sequence joins TRBV15 and TRBJ1-1; TRBD1 might be the D (5 bases). The CDR3 sequence is 17 residues long. Germline CDR1 is LNHNV and CDR2 is YYDKDF (reference sequence). V lost 2 bases and J lost 1, with 17 bases in between. The CDR3 is CATSRKQSGMANTEAFF. CDR3 nucleotide sequence: TGTGCCACCAGCAGAAAACAATCAGGGATGGCGAACACTGAAGCTTTCTTT.

V is TRBV19 and J is TRBJ2-7; D uncertain. CDR3 length: 13 residues. Trimming pared 1 base from V and 5 bases from J, leaving 9 bases between. Germline V gives CDR1 LNHDA, CDR2 SQIVND (reference sequence). The CDR3 reads CASSIGRFNEQYF. DNA of the CDR3: TGTGCCAGTAGTATAGGCAGGTTCAACGAGCAGTACTTC.

The chain recombines TRBV9 with TRBJ2-1; 16 bases are shared with TRBD2. V lost 1 base, J lost 8 bases, and 6 bases stayed unmatched. The CDR3 covers 17 residues. Germline values: CDR1 SGDLS, CDR2 YYNGEE. As DNA, the CDR3 is TGTGCCAGCAGCGTAACTGGGACTAGCGGGGGGGCCCATGAGCAGTTCTTC. Amino acid sequence: CASSVTGTSGGAHEQFF.

The chain is built from TRBV5-6 and TRBJ2-5; 9 nucleotides agree with TRBD2. V lost 5 bases to trimming and J lost 1 base; unmatched junction nucleotides: 3. The CDR3 spans 14 residues. Germline-derived CDR1 and CDR2 are SGHDT and YYEEEE. CDR3 DNA sequence: TGTGCCAGCAGTTTACTAGCGGGCCAAGAGACCCAGTACTTC. Encoded protein: CASSLLAGQETQYF. Together with reference TRBV5-6 and TRBJ2-5, the CDR3 gives the full variable domain: DAGVTQSPTHLIKTRGQQVTLRCSPKSGHDTVSWYQQALGQGPQFIFQYYEEEERQRGNFPDRFSGHQFPNYSSELNVNALLLGDSALYLCASSLLAGQETQYFGPGTRLLVL.

The genes are TRBV27 and TRBJ1-1, with 9 positions matching TRBD1. Trimming took 6 bases from V and 9 from J; bases not matched to a gene: 8. Germline V gene data show CDR1 as MNHEY and CDR2 as SMNVEV (reference sequence). This CDR3 is 13 amino acids long. In DNA form, the CDR3 reads TGTGCCAGCAGGAGAACAGGGGGCTGGAAAGCTTTCTTT. Translating it yields CASRRTGGWKAFF.

The J gene is TRBJ1-4, the V gene TRBV25-1, with 7 bases identical to TRBD1. Trimming took 1 base from V and 5 from J; bases not matched to a gene: 10. The CDR3 contains 17 residues. Germline values: CDR1 MGHDK, CDR2 SYGVNS. The CDR3 reads CASSESGGQISNEKLFF. CDR3 nucleotide sequence: TGTGCCAGCAGTGAATCCGGGGGACAGATTAGCAATGAAAAACTGTTTTTT. Together with reference TRBV25-1 and TRBJ1-4, the CDR3 gives the full variable domain: EADIYQTPRYLVIGTGKKITLECSQTMGHDKMYWYQQDPGMELHLIHYSYGVNSTEKGDLSSESTVSRIRTEHFPLTLESARPSHTSQYLCASSESGGQISNEKLFFGSGTQLSVL.

The chain couples TRBV19 to TRBJ1-5; 7 bases map to TRBD1. From germline, CDR1 is LNHDA and CDR2 SQIVND (reference sequence). The CDR3 is made up of 13 amino acids. Trimming removed 5 bases from V and 8 bases from J; junction bases left unmatched: 6. CDR3 protein: CASSRTGWEPQHF. The CDR3 DNA sequence: TGTGCCAGTAGTCGGACAGGCTGGGAGCCCCAGCATTTT.

The chain couples TRBV7-2 to TRBJ1-3; no firm D call. This CDR3 has 17 residues. The germline V and J ends were trimmed by 1 base and 0 bases, with 13 bases remaining between them. Germline CDR1 reads SGHTA; CDR2 reads FQGNSA. In DNA form, the CDR3 reads TGTGCCAGCAGCTTAGGCGGGTATGGATTCTCTGGAAACACCATATATTTT. This encodes CASSLGGYGFSGNTIYF.